This T cell receptor (beta chain) was sequenced for a study of T cell responses to AZD1222 COVID-19 vaccine. Study-wide points: Donors skewed white British and female; clonal diversity was possibly underestimated. Just five to seven people given AZD1222 tested seropositive at baseline. Epitopes outside B.1.351 and B.1.1.7 mutated regions reportedly drew nearly half of spike TCRs.

This clone was observed a handful of times. The antigen is not known. Using immunoSEQ multiplex PCR, the repertoire was profiled, and TCRdb retains in-frame clones only, with some absent. In the table there are about 73,000 clones, roughly nine tenths of which are singletons. The length of the CDR3 is 15 residues. The germline V gene encodes CDR1 KGHDR and CDR2 SFDVKD. V was shortened by 4 bases and J by 6 bases, with 16 bases between the two germline ends. The receptor's source is an adult who received the AZD1222 COVID-19 vaccine. The V and J genes are TRBV24-1 and TRBJ2-3; D is undetermined. This material consisted of peripheral blood, taken 28 days after the second AZD1222 dose. The CDR3 region is CATSEPSRAADTQYF. Written as DNA, the CDR3 is TGTGCCACCAGTGAGCCGTCCCGGGCGGCCGATACGCAGTATTTT.